These 23 T cell receptor beta chains came from one sample sequenced in a study of blood T cell repertoires in COVID-19. Data came from immunoSEQ multiplex PCR; TCRdb stores just in-frame clones and leaves some out. This sample yields about 230,000 clones, of which approximately 80% are seen a single time; around 26% belongs to the top ten. Material for sequencing was peripheral blood. Receptor source: a man aged 35-49 years with acute or convalescent COVID-19.

The chain carries TRBV18 and TRBJ2-5; 10 positions match TRBD1. This CDR3 region has 16 residues. J was trimmed by 4 bases and V by 3 bases; bases with no gene match: 8. Germline V CDR1 and CDR2: KGHSH, LQKENI. The CDR3 loop reads CASSPRTGGGGETQYF. The CDR3 DNA is TGTGCCAGCTCACCCCGGACAGGGGGAGGCGGAGAGACCCAGTACTTC.

The J gene is TRBJ1-6, the V gene TRBV27; D ambiguous. This CDR3 comprises 15 residues. Trimming stripped 0 bases from V and 0 bases from J, with 3 bases between. CDR1 and CDR2 (germline): MNHEY, SMNVEV (reference sequence). CDR3 in amino acids: CASSLSISYNSPLHF. The DNA for the CDR3 is TGTGCCAGCAGTTTATCTATCTCCTATAATTCACCCCTCCACTTT.

This chain uses TRBV7-9 with TRBJ1-3; D remains unclear. The DNA matches TRBJ1-5 better at its end, which makes the J call doubtful. CDR3 length: 14 amino acids. The germline V gene has CDR1 SEHNR and CDR2 FQNEAQ (reference sequence). Written as DNA, the CDR3 is TGTGCCAGCAGCTTAGCGAGGGTTATGGAGGGACAGCATTTT. As protein: CASSLARVMEGQHF.

The table lists this clone with a count of one. The J gene is TRBJ2-2, the V gene TRBV7-9, with 14 positions matching TRBD2. V trimming: 5 bases; J trimming: 4 bases; junction bases outside the gene matches: 9. Germline V gives CDR1 SEHNR, CDR2 FQNEAQ (reference sequence). The CDR3 sequence is 18 residues long. The chain's CDR3 is CASSPYLGLAGGTGELFF. CDR3 bases: TGTGCCAGCAGCCCGTACCTCGGACTAGCGGGAGGCACCGGGGAGCTGTTTTTT.

This clone was picked up one time. J is TRBJ2-1 and V is TRBV29-1, with 9 bases that match TRBD1. CDR3 size: 15 residues. Trimming took 7 bases from V and 8 from J; bases not matched to a gene: 15. The germline gives CDR1 SQVTM, CDR2 ANQGSEA. The CDR3 here is CSGCKMGQGFDEQFF. DNA for the CDR3: TGCAGCGGTTGTAAAATGGGACAGGGTTTCGATGAGCAGTTCTTC.

The V call is TRBV27, the J call TRBJ1-6; no clear D gene. The CDR3 spans 14 residues. V shed 5 bases and J shed 5 bases, with 10 bases lying between them. CDR1 and CDR2 (germline): MNHEY, SMNVEV (reference sequence). CDR3 coding DNA: TGTGCCAGCAGTACCCGCAGAAATAATTCACCCCTCCACTTT. Protein sequence: CASSTRRNNSPLHF.

This clone occurred once. The chain uses TRBV9 and TRBJ1-4; 7 nucleotides align to TRBD1. The V segment lost 0 bases and the J segment 7 bases; nucleotides outside the gene matches: 0. The CDR3 is 13 residues long. CDR1 and CDR2 from the germline V gene are SGDLS and YYNGEE. The CDR3 here is CASSVGTGEKLFF. For the CDR3, the DNA is TGTGCCAGCAGCGTAGGGACAGGTGAAAAACTGTTTTTT.

This rearrangement joins TRBV21-1 to TRBJ2-7; the D segment call TRBD2 is taken from the table without a DNA check. TRBV21-1 is labeled a pseudogene. CDR3 length: 14 residues. This CDR3 reads CASSRLVWSYEQYF. CDR3 nucleotide sequence: TGTGCCAGCAGCCGACTAGTGTGGTCTTACGAGCAGTACTTC.

Only a few counts were recorded for this clone. In DNA form, the CDR3 reads TGTGCCAGCGGCCGGGACAGGACATTGAACACCGGGGAGCTGTTTTTT. The encoded protein is CASGRDRTLNTGELFF. The rearrangement joins TRBV5-5 to TRBJ2-2; 8 bases match TRBD1. Germline lookup yields CDR1 SGHKS and CDR2 YYEKEE (reference sequence). Losses at the gene ends were 7 bases for V and 1 base for J; bases not matched to a gene: 9. The length of the CDR3 is 16 residues.

This rearrangement joins TRBV2 to TRBJ1-1, with TRBD1 as a possible D gene (5 bases). The CDR3 sequence is 13 residues long. Germline values: CDR1 SNHLY, CDR2 FYNNEI. The germline V and J ends were trimmed by 5 bases and 2 bases, with 9 bases remaining between them. CDR3 sequence reads: CASSPTVNTEAFF. DNA for the CDR3: TGTGCCAGCAGTCCGACAGTCAACACTGAAGCTTTCTTT.

This clone showed up just once. The chain uses TRBV12-3 or TRBV12-4 and TRBJ2-3, with D unresolved. V lost 6 bases and J lost 2, with 3 bases in between. The CDR3 totals 11 residues. The chain's CDR3 is CASSYTDTQYF. In nucleotides, the CDR3 is TGTGCCAGCAGCTACACAGATACGCAGTATTTT.

This chain links TRBV12-3 or TRBV12-4 with TRBJ1-1; D possibly corresponds to TRBD1 (5 bases). Trimming cost V 6 bases and J 12 bases, with 14 bases left between them. The CDR3 is 11 amino acids. CDR3 in amino acids: CASRAGRRTFF. CDR3 bases: TGTGCCAGCAGAGCGGGACGCCGGACTTTCTTT.

The rearrangement joins TRBV7-9 to TRBJ2-7, with TRBD1 identical over 7 bases. Germline-derived CDR1 and CDR2 are SEHNR and FQNEAQ (reference sequence). V gave up 4 bases and J gave up 6 bases; unmatched junction bases: 6. The length of the CDR3 is 13 residues. The CDR3 is CASSWGQLGEQYF. The DNA for the CDR3 is TGTGCCAGCAGCTGGGGACAGTTGGGCGAGCAGTACTTC.

The J gene is TRBJ2-1, the V gene TRBV11-2; 10 nucleotides agree with TRBD2. Germline V CDR1 and CDR2: SGHAT, FQNNGV. This CDR3 is built from 17 residues. The trim removed 5 bases at V and 4 bases at J, leaving 11 bases unmatched. The CDR3 nucleotides are TGTGCCAGCAGCCTACTAGCGGGGAGGAGGGTGTACAATGAGCAGTTCTTC. Translated, it gives CASSLLAGRRVYNEQFF.

V is TRBV3-1 (or the pseudogene TRBV3-2) and J is TRBJ2-3; D is unresolved. The V and J ends lost 0 bases and 5 bases respectively, with 15 bases between them. The CDR3 loop spans 16 amino acids. Looked up from germline, CDR1 is LGHDT and CDR2 is YNNKEL (reference sequence). The CDR3 region is CASSQDPAPEIDTQYF. The CDR3 DNA reads as TGTGCCAGCAGCCAAGATCCAGCGCCAGAAATAGATACGCAGTATTTT.

The rearrangement links TRBV6-2 or TRBV6-3 to TRBJ1-2; D is undetermined. Trimming removed 2 bases from V and 6 bases from J, with 13 bases in between. In germline, CDR1 is MNHEY, CDR2 SVGEGT. The CDR3 has 14 amino acids. The CDR3 loop is CASSYLPGADGYTF. In DNA, the CDR3 is TGTGCCAGCAGTTACCTTCCGGGAGCTGATGGCTACACCTTC.

The rearrangement uses TRBV9 and TRBJ1-6; 7 nucleotides match TRBD1. Germline V lookup: CDR1 SGDLS, CDR2 YYNGEE. V dropped 2 bases and J dropped 7; count of bases not matched to a gene: 6. The CDR3 sequence is 15 residues long. The CDR3 here is CASSVGRGRNSPLHF. The CDR3 DNA is TGTGCCAGCAGCGTGGGCAGGGGGAGGAATTCACCCCTCCACTTT.

The rearrangement uses TRBV29-1 and TRBJ2-5; the D gene is possibly TRBD2 (6 bases). Germline assignment: CDR1 SQVTM and CDR2 ANQGSEA. Trimming removed 6 bases at V and 0 bases at J, with 11 bases between. CDR3 size: 13 residues. The CDR3 DNA reads as TGCAGCGTCGATCTAGCGTACCAAGAGACCCAGTACTTC. Its protein is CSVDLAYQETQYF.

The table lists this clone with a few counts. The chain couples TRBV6-5 to TRBJ2-3; a possible D gene is TRBD2 (5 bases). The CDR3 spans 14 residues. Germline CDR1 reads MNHEY; CDR2 reads SVGAGI. V was shortened by 0 bases and J by 5 bases, with 9 bases between the two germline ends. The CDR3 loop reads CASSYSRGIDTQYF. In DNA, the CDR3 is TGTGCCAGCAGTTACTCTCGGGGTATAGATACGCAGTATTTT.

This clone was observed a handful of times. The V and J genes are TRBV5-1 and TRBJ1-5; D call uncertain. Germline V gives CDR1 SGHRS, CDR2 YFSETQ. The CDR3 contains 14 residues. Trimming took off 2 bases at V and 2 bases at J, with 8 bases between the two ends. CDR3 amino acids: CASSFTGGNQPQHF. CDR3 DNA: TGCGCCAGCAGCTTTACCGGGGGCAATCAGCCCCAGCATTTT.

J is TRBJ1-2 and V is TRBV29-1, with D possibly TRBD1 on 6 matching bases. This CDR3 has 13 amino acids. V was shortened by 5 bases and J by 1 base, with 11 bases between the two germline ends. The germline V gene encodes CDR1 SQVTM and CDR2 ANQGSEA. The CDR3 loop is CSVIRTDNYGYTF. Written as DNA, the CDR3 is TGCAGCGTTATTCGGACAGATAACTATGGCTACACCTTC.

The J gene is TRBJ2-1, the V gene TRBV20-1; D not resolved. Trimming pared 3 bases from V and 9 bases from J, leaving 9 bases between. CDR3 length: 11 residues. From germline, CDR1 is DFQATT and CDR2 SNEGSKA (reference sequence). The CDR3 DNA sequence: TGCAGTGCTAGTTCTAGACTTGAGCAGTTCTTC. Protein: CSASSRLEQFF.

This chain connects TRBV11-2 to TRBJ1-4, with a possible D match to TRBD1 (5 bases). Looked up from germline, CDR1 is SGHAT and CDR2 is FQNNGV. Between the trimmed V and J ends, which lost 2 bases and 3 bases, there was a span of 13 bases. This CDR3 is 16 amino acids long. Here the CDR3 DNA reads TGTGCCAGCAGCTTATTGACGGCAGGGCCTAATGAAAAACTGTTTTTT. It encodes CASSLLTAGPNEKLFF.